Listed here are 20 T cell receptor beta chains from one sample, sequenced in a study of cytomegalovirus exposure and HLA in healthy donors. The PCR made use of 60 Vbeta and 13 Jbeta primers. Here immunoSEQ multiplex PCR was the method, and the copy in TCRdb shows in-frame clones only, minus some. The repertoire has roughly 180,000 clones, about three quarters of them found once; the top ten carry 0.6% to 0.9%. The sample was PBMCs. The receptors were sampled from a female donor in good health and CMV-seronegative.

The V call is TRBV10-3, the J call TRBJ2-2, with D unresolved. CDR1 and CDR2 (germline): ENHRY, SYGVKD. The CDR3 length is 15 residues. V lost 9 bases and J 1 base, leaving 15 bases between the germline ends. This CDR3 is CAIRPDKLNTGELFF. The CDR3 region has the DNA TGTGCCATTCGACCCGACAAGTTGAACACCGGGGAGCTGTTTTTT.

This clone was found a few times. V and J are TRBV28 and TRBJ2-5; 11 bases are a match to TRBD1. Trimming cost V 5 bases and J 5 bases; bases outside gene matches: 7. The CDR3 runs to 15 residues. Germline CDR1 MDHEN, CDR2 SYDVKM. The CDR3 region is CASSDLDRGRETQYF. In nucleotides, the CDR3 is TGTGCCAGCAGTGACCTGGACAGGGGGCGTGAGACCCAGTACTTC.

As to this clone: The same CDR3 is also encoded by other DNA sequences in this sample. This chain joins TRBV5-1 and TRBJ2-7; TRBD2 matches at 9 bases. The V and J ends lost 1 base and 4 bases, in that order; junction bases with no gene match: 6. The V gene's germline CDR1 is SGHRS and CDR2 YFSETQ. The CDR3 loop spans 15 amino acids. This chain's CDR3 is CASSLTAGGGYEQYF. The DNA for the CDR3 is TGCGCCAGCAGCTTGACAGCGGGGGGCGGATACGAGCAGTACTTC.

This clone came up a few times. The chain joins TRBV6-5 to TRBJ1-5, with D maybe TRBD1 (5 bases). The ends were cut back, 5 bases at V and 1 base at J, with 6 bases in the middle. The length of the CDR3 is 13 residues. CDR1 and CDR2 (germline): MNHEY, SVGAGI. The CDR3 here is CASSQGSNQPQHF. The CDR3 nucleotides are TGTGCCAGCAGTCAGGGCAGCAATCAGCCCCAGCATTTT.

The CDR3 loop reads CAWSARGGFGYEQYF. DNA of the CDR3: TGTGCCTGGAGTGCCCGCGGCGGGTTTGGGTACGAGCAGTACTTC. V and J are TRBV30 and TRBJ2-7, with D maybe TRBD2 (5 bases). CDR1 and CDR2 from the germline V gene are GTSNPN and SVGIG (reference sequence). V was cut by 1 base and J by 4 bases, with 17 bases left in between. CDR3 size: 15 residues.

The chain recombines TRBV6-5 with TRBJ2-7, with 14 bases fitting TRBD2. This CDR3 is 14 amino acids long. CDR1 and CDR2 (germline): MNHEY, SVGAGI. V lost 5 bases, J lost 7 bases, and 4 bases stayed unmatched. CDR3 DNA sequence: TGTGCCAGCAGTACAGGACTAGCGGGAGGAGAGCAGTACTTC. It encodes CASSTGLAGGEQYF.

The V and J genes are TRBV7-2 and TRBJ2-3; D possibly corresponds to TRBD2 (5 bases). The germline V gene encodes CDR1 SGHTA and CDR2 FQGNSA. This CDR3 region has 15 residues. The V end was cut by 0 bases, the J end by 6 bases, with 13 bases between. The CDR3 DNA follows: TGTGCCAGCAGCTTAGCCCCACTAGTGCTTGATACGCAGTATTTT. Amino acids: CASSLAPLVLDTQYF.

At least ten counts were recorded for this clone. This rearrangement joins TRBV6-5 to TRBJ2-2; D may be TRBD2 (6 bases). Per the germline V gene, CDR1 is MNHEY and CDR2 is SVGAGI. This CDR3 contains 16 residues. V was clipped by 0 bases and J by 4 bases, with 12 bases between them. The CDR3 DNA reads TGTGCCAGCAGTTACTCCCGGGAGCGGGTCACCGGGGAGCTGTTTTTT. Translation: CASSYSRERVTGELFF.

The gene calls are TRBV9 and TRBJ2-7, with TRBD1 as a possible D gene (6 bases). Looked up from germline, CDR1 is SGDLS and CDR2 is YYNGEE. CDR3 length: 14 amino acids. The V end lost 0 bases, the J end lost 0 bases, and 7 bases lay between the germline ends. CDR3: CASSVGQDSYEQYF. CDR3 bases: TGTGCCAGCAGCGTAGGACAGGACTCCTACGAGCAGTACTTC.

The chain uses TRBV9 and TRBJ2-5; 8 bases align to TRBD2. CDR1 and CDR2 (germline): SGDLS, YYNGEE. This CDR3 comprises 16 residues. After removal of 3 bases from V and 4 bases from J, the junction contained 11 bases not matched to a gene. The CDR3 nucleotides read TGTGCCAGCAGCGACTCCAGCGGGAGTAAGGGAGAGACCCAGTACTTC. Encoded protein: CASSDSSGSKGETQYF.

CDR3 in amino acids: CASSIVAGGNEQFF. As DNA, the CDR3 is TGTGCCAGTAGTATAGTAGCGGGAGGGAATGAGCAGTTCTTC. The V and J genes are TRBV19 and TRBJ2-1; TRBD2 matches at 11 bases. V was pared by 1 base and J by 7 bases, with 0 bases of the junction left unmatched. This CDR3 region has 14 residues. Germline V CDR1 and CDR2: LNHDA, SQIVND (reference sequence).

This clone was seen a handful of times. The chain uses TRBV14 and TRBJ1-1; weak D call: TRBD1 (6 bases). V was clipped by 0 bases and J by 11 bases, with 13 bases between them. There are 13 residues in the CDR3. Looked up from germline, CDR1 is SGHDN and CDR2 is FVKESK. CDR3 bases: TGTGCCAGCAGCCAAGATAGGGGGGGGCATGCTTTCTTT. Its protein product is CASSQDRGGHAFF. The variable domain in full, completed from reference TRBV14 and TRBJ1-1, reads EAGVTQFPSHSVIEKGQTVTLRCDPISGHDNLYWYRRVMGKEIKFLLHFVKESKQDESGMPNNRFLAERTGGTYSTLKVQPAELEDSGVYFCASSQDRGGHAFFGQGTRLTVV.

The gene calls are TRBV11-2 and TRBJ2-1; D unresolved. The CDR3 is 11 residues long. With 7 bases removed from V and 11 bases from J, the gap between germline ends came to 12 bases. Germline assignment: CDR1 SGHAT and CDR2 FQNNGV. The CDR3 DNA sequence: TGTGCCAGCACCCCCGTTTACAAGCAGTTCTTC. The encoded protein is CASTPVYKQFF.

V and J are TRBV7-2 and TRBJ1-3; D not certain. The CDR3 consists of 18 residues. V was cut by 1 base and J by 3 bases, with 19 bases left in between. Germline loops: CDR1 SGHTA, CDR2 FQGNSA. The CDR3 sequence: CASSLGKLLTSGGNTIYF. The DNA for the CDR3 is TGTGCCAGCAGCTTAGGCAAACTACTAACAAGCGGTGGAAACACCATATATTTT. Full variable domain (remainder filled in from reference TRBV7-2 and TRBJ1-3): GAGVSQSPSNKVTEKGKDVELRCDPISGHTALYWYRQSLGQGLEFLIYFQGNSAPDKSGLPSDRFSAERTGGSVSTLTIQRTQQEDSAVYLCASSLGKLLTSGGNTIYFGEGSWLTVV.

The V call is TRBV7-2, the J call TRBJ2-7; 11 bases fit TRBD1. Germline V gene sequence: CDR1 SGHTA, CDR2 FQGNSA. CDR3 length equals 15 residues. The junction had 7 bases not matched to a gene; V was cut back by 4 bases and J by 5 bases. The CDR3 sequence: CASSSRTGGRNEQYF. The CDR3 region has the DNA TGTGCCAGCAGCTCCAGGACAGGGGGCAGGAACGAGCAGTACTTC.

This chain joins TRBV27 and TRBJ1-2, with a weak D call TRBD1 (6 bases). CDR1 is MNHEY and CDR2 is SMNVEV in the germline V gene (reference sequence). The ends were cut back, 9 bases at V and 4 bases at J, with 12 bases in the middle. The CDR3 length is 12 residues. This chain's CDR3 is CASKTGSYGYTF. In DNA, the CDR3 is TGTGCCAGTAAGACAGGCTCCTATGGCTACACCTTC.

The sample holds a few counts of this clone. This chain links TRBV7-8 with TRBJ2-7; D remains unclear. V was cut by 5 bases and J by 0 bases, with 5 bases left in between. CDR1 and CDR2 from the germline V gene are SGHVS and FQNEAQ. CDR3 length: 12 amino acids. The CDR3 DNA reads as TGTGCCAGCAGCCCCTCCTCCTACGAGCAGTACTTC. Protein product: CASSPSSYEQYF.

The J gene is TRBJ2-7, the V gene TRBV20-1; no firm D call. The CDR3 extends over 11 amino acids. Germline CDR1 and CDR2: DFQATT and SNEGSKA (reference sequence). The germline V and J ends were trimmed by 7 bases and 0 bases, with 7 bases remaining between them. The DNA for the CDR3 is TGCAGTGTGAGGAGCTCCTACGAGCAGTACTTC. Translating it yields CSVRSSYEQYF.

The chain uses TRBV6-1 and TRBJ1-5; D ambiguous. The germline V gene has CDR1 MNHNS and CDR2 SASEGT. Trimming shortened V by 2 bases and J by 9 bases, and 11 bases separated the two germline ends. The CDR3 is 13 residues long. CDR3: CASSELGGLPQHF. In DNA form, the CDR3 reads TGTGCCAGCAGTGAACTGGGAGGGTTGCCCCAGCATTTT.

V and J are TRBV19 and TRBJ1-2, with D tentatively TRBD1 (6 bases). This CDR3 comprises 12 residues. V was shortened by 8 bases and J by 4 bases, with 11 bases between the two germline ends. From germline, CDR1 is LNHDA and CDR2 SQIVND (reference sequence). The CDR3 loop is CASGQRIYGYTF. The CDR3 region has the DNA TGTGCCAGTGGACAGAGGATCTATGGCTACACCTTC.